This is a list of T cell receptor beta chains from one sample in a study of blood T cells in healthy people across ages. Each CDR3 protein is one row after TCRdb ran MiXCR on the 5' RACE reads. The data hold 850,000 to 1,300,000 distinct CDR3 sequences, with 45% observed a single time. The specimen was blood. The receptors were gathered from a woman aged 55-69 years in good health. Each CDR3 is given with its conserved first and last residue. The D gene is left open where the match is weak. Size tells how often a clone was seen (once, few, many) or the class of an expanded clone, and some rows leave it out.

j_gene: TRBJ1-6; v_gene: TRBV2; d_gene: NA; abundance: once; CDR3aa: CASSEGQGNSPLHF; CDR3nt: TGTGCCAGCAGTGAAGGCCAGGGGAATTCACCCCTCCACTTT
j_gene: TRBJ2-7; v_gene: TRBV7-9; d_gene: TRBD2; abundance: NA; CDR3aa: CASSLLAGGREQYF; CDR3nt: TGTGCCAGCAGCTTATTAGCGGGAGGACGCGAGCAGTACTTC
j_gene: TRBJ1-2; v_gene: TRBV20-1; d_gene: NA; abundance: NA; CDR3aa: CSAPPDRGGYTF; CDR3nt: TGCAGTGCTCCCCCCGACAGAGGAGGCTACACCTTC
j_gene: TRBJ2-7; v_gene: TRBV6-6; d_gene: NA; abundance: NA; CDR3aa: CASSPRRSCEQYF; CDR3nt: TGTGCCAGCAGTCCCCGAAGGTCCTGCGAGCAGTACTTC
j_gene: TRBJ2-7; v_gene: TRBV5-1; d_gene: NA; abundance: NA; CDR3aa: CASSLVLDREGEQYF; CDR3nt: TGCGCCAGCAGCTTGGTCCTCGACAGGGAGGGCGAGCAGTACTTC
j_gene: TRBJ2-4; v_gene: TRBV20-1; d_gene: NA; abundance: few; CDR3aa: CSASPDRRAKNIQYF; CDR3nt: TGCAGTGCTAGCCCCGACAGGAGAGCCAAAAACATTCAGTACTTC
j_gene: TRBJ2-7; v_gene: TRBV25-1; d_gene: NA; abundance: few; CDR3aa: CASPKRRGEPYEQYF; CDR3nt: TGTGCCAGCCCTAAAAGGCGGGGAGAGCCCTACGAGCAGTACTTC
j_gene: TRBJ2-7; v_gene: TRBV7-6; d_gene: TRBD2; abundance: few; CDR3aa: CASSPLTSRRYEQYF; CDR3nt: TGTGCCAGCAGCCCGTTGACTAGCCGCCGTTACGAGCAGTACTTC
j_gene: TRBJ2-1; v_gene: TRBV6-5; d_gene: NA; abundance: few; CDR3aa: CASSRNRAGDEQFF; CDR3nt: TGTGCCAGCAGCCGAAATAGGGCGGGTGATGAGCAGTTCTTC
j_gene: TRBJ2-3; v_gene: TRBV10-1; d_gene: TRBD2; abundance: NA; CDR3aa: CASSESPSGRRDTQYF; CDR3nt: TGCGCCAGCAGTGAGTCGCCCAGCGGGAGGAGAGATACGCAGTATTTT
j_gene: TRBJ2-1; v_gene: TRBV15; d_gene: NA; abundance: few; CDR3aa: CATSPRGGKSYNEQFF; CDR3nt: TGTGCCACCAGCCCCCGGGGCGGGAAATCATACAATGAGCAGTTCTTC
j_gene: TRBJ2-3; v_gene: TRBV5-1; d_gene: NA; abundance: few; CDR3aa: CASSLYDRNAQYF; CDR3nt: TGCGCCAGCAGCCTATACGACAGGAACGCGCAGTATTTT
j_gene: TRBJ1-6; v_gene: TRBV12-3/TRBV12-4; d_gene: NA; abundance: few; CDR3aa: CASSFKTSYNSPLHF; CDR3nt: TGTGCCAGCAGTTTTAAGACCTCCTATAATTCACCCCTCCACTTT
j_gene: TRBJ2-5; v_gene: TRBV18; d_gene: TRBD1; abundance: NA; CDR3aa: CASPPRDRVETQYF; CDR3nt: TGTGCCAGCCCACCACGGGACAGGGTAGAGACCCAGTACTTC
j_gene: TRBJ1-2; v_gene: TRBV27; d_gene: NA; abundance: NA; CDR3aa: CASRGLSANYGYTF; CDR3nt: TGTGCCAGTCGGGGGTTATCAGCTAACTATGGCTACACCTTC
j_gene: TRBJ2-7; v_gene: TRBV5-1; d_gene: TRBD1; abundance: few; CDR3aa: CASSGQGIYEQYF; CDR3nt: TGCGCCAGCAGCGGACAGGGCATATACGAGCAGTACTTC
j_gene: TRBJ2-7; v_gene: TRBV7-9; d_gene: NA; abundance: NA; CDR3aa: CASSPPIGDSYEQYF; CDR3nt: TGTGCCAGCAGCCCCCCCATAGGTGACAGCTACGAGCAGTACTTC
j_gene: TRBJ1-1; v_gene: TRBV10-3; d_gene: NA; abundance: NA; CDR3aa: CAIRRIAEGSEAFF; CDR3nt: TGTGCCATCAGGAGGATTGCGGAGGGCAGCGAAGCTTTCTTT
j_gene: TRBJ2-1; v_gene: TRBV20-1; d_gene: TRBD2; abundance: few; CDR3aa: CSASGRLATYNEQFF; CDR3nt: TGCAGTGCTTCCGGCCGACTAGCGACCTACAATGAGCAGTTCTTC
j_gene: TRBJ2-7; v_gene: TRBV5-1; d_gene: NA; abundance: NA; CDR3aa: CASSATDGYNEQYF; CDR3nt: TGCGCCAGCAGCGCCACGGACGGGTACAATGAGCAGTACTTC
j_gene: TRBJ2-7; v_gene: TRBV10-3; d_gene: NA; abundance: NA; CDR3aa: CAIRGGGTYEQYF; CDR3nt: TGTGCCATTAGGGGAGGGGGAACCTACGAGCAGTACTTC
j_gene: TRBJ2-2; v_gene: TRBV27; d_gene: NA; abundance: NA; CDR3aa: CASSGSVYTGELFF; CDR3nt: TGTGCCAGTTCCGGCAGTGTCTACACCGGGGAGCTGTTTTTT
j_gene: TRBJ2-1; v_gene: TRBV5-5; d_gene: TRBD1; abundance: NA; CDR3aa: CAGSPWTGANVNEQFF; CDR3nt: TGTGCCGGCAGCCCGTGGACAGGGGCGAATGTCAATGAGCAGTTCTTC
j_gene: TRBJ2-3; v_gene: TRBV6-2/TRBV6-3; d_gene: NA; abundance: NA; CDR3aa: CASRMSADTQYF; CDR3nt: TGTGCCAGCAGAATGAGCGCAGATACGCAGTATTTT
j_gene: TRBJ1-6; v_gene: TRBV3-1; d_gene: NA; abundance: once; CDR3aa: CASSLSGGRDNSPLHF; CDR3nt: TGTGCCAGCAGCCTAAGCGGCGGACGAGATAATTCACCCCTCCACTTT
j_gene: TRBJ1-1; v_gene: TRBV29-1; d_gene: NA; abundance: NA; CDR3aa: CSGARDGGWTEAFF; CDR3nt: TGCAGCGGCGCGCGGGACGGGGGTTGGACTGAAGCTTTCTTT
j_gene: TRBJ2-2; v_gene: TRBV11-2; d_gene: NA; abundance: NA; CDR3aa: CASSFLRGDTGELFF; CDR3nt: TGTGCCAGCAGCTTTTTAAGGGGTGACACCGGGGAGCTGTTTTTT
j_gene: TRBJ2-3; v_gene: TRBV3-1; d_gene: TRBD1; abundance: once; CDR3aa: CASSRDRLSGDTQYF; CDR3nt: TGTGCCAGCAGTCGGGACAGGCTAAGCGGTGATACGCAGTATTTT
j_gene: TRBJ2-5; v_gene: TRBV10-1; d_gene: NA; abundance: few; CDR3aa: CASSEARVGAQYF; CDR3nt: TGCGCCAGCAGTGAAGCCCGGGTGGGGGCCCAGTACTTC
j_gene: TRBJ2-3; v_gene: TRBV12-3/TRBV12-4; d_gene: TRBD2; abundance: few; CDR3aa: CASSPRPGLAGDTQYF; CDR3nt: TGTGCCAGCAGTCCAAGACCGGGACTAGCTGGAGATACGCAGTATTTT
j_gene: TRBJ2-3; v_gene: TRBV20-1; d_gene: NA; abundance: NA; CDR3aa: CSARGPLEGRSTDTQYF; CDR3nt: TGCAGTGCTAGAGGCCCGCTTGAGGGCCGCTCCACAGATACGCAGTATTTT
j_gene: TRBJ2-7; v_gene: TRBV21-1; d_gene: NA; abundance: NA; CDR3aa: CASSKIKGAGGEQYF; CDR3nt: TGTGCCAGCAGCAAAATTAAGGGGGCGGGCGGTGAGCAGTACTTC
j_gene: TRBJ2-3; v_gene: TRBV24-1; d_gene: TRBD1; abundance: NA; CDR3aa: CATSDRRGRADTQYF; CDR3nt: TGTGCCACCAGTGATCGCAGGGGGCGCGCAGATACGCAGTATTTT
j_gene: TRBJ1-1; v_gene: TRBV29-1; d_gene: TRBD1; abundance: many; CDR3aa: CSVNTGVNTEAFF; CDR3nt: TGCAGCGTGAACACAGGGGTGAACACTGAAGCTTTCTTT
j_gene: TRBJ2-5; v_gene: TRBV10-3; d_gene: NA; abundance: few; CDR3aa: CAISERLAGTQYF; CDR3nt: TGTGCCATCAGTGAGCGGTTAGCAGGGACCCAGTACTTC
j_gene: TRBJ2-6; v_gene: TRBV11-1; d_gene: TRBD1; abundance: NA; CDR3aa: CASSTGKVGDRGSSGANVLTF; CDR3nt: TGTGCCAGCAGCACAGGAAAAGTCGGGGACAGGGGTTCCTCTGGGGCCAACGTCCTGACTTTC
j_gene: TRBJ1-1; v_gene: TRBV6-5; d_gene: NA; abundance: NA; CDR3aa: CASSITGQFTEAFF; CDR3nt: TGTGCCAGCAGCATCACCGGACAGTTCACTGAAGCTTTCTTT
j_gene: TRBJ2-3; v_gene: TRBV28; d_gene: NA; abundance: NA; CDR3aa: CASSYPAVKLDTQYF; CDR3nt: TGTGCCAGCAGTTATCCGGCGGTCAAGTTGGATACGCAGTATTTT
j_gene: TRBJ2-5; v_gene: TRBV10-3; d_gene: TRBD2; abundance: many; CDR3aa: CAISESTSGSNEQYF; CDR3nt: TGTGCCATCAGTGAGTCGACTAGCGGGAGCAATGAGCAGTACTTC
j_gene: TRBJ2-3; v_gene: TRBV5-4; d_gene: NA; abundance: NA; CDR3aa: CASSLEIASSDTQYF; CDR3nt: TGTGCCAGCAGCTTGGAAATAGCATCATCAGATACGCAGTATTTT
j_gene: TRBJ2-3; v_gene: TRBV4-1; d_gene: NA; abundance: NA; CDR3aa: CASSQAPSRGASDTQYF; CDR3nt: TGCGCCAGCAGCCAAGCCCCATCCAGGGGTGCGTCGGATACGCAGTATTTT
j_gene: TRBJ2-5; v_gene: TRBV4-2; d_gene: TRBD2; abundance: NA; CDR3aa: CASSQMTSRSFEETQYF; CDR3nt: TGTGCCAGCAGCCAAATGACTAGCAGGAGTTTCGAAGAGACCCAGTACTTC
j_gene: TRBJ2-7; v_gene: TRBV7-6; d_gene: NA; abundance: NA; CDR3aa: CASSLQGGSEQYF; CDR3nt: TGTGCCAGCAGTTTACAGGGGGGGAGCGAGCAGTACTTC
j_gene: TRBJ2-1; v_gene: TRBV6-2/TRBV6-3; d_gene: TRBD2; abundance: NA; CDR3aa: CASSSRTSGRNEQFF; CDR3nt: TGTGCCAGCAGTTCCCGGACTAGCGGGAGGAATGAGCAGTTCTTC
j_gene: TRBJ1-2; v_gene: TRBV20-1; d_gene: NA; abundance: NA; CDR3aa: CSARDLQNNYGYTF; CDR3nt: TGCAGTGCTAGAGATCTCCAGAATAACTATGGCTACACCTTC
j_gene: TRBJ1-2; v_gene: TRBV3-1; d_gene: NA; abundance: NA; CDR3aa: CASSLTRAYGYTF; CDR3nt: TGTGCCAGCAGCCTGACCCGAGCGTATGGCTACACCTTC
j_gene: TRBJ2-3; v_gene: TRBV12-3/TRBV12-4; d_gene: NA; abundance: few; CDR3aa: CASSLRQGGDTQYF; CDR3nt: TGTGCCAGCAGTTTAAGGCAGGGTGGAGATACGCAGTATTTT
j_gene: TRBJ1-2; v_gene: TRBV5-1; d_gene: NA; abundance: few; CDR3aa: CASSLFASSLANYGYTF; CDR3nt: TGCGCCAGCAGCTTGTTTGCTTCGTCCCTAGCTAACTATGGCTACACCTTC
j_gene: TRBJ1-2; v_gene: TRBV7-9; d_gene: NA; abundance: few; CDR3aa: CASSLGPMKGEYGYTF; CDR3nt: TGTGCCAGCAGCTTAGGGCCCATGAAGGGAGAGTATGGCTACACCTTC
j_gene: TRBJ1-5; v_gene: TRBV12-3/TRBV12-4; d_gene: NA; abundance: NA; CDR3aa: CASSFENQPQHF; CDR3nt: TGTGCCAGCAGTTTTGAGAATCAGCCCCAGCATTTT
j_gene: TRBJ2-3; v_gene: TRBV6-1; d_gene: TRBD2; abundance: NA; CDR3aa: CASRLAGASSTDTQYF; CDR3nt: TGTGCCAGTAGACTAGCGGGGGCCTCTAGCACAGATACGCAGTATTTT
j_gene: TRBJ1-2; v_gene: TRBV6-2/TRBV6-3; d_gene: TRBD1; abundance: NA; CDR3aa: CASSYSQGDGYTF; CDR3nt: TGTGCCAGCAGTTACTCGCAGGGGGATGGCTACACCTTC
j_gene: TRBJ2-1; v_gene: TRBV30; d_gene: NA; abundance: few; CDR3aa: CAWSVGAGRHEQFF; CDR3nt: TGTGCCTGGAGTGTAGGGGCAGGGCGGCATGAGCAGTTCTTC
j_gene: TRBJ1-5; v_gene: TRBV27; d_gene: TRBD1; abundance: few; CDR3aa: CASSLAPGQGGSYSNQPQHF; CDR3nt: TGTGCCAGCAGTTTGGCACCGGGACAGGGGGGGAGTTATAGCAATCAGCCCCAGCATTTT
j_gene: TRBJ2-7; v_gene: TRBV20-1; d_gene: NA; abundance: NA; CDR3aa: CSARVLSYYEQYF; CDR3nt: TGCAGTGCTAGAGTGCTATCTTACTACGAGCAGTACTTC
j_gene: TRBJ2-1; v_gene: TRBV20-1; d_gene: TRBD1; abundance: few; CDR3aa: CSASPTGAYNEQFF; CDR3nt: TGCAGTGCTAGCCCGACAGGGGCCTACAATGAGCAGTTCTTC
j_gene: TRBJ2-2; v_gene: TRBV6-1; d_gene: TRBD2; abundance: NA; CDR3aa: CASRKPAGLELDGELFF; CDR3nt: TGTGCCAGCAGGAAACCAGCGGGACTAGAGTTAGACGGGGAGCTGTTTTTT